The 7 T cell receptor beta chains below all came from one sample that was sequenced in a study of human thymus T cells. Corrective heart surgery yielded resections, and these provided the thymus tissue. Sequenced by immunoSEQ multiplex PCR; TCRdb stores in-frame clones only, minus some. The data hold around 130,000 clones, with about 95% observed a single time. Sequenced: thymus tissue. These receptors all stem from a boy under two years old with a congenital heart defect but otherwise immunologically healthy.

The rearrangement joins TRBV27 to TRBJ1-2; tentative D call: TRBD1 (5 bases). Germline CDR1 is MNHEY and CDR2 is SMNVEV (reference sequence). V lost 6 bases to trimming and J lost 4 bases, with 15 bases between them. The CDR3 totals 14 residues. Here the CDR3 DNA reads TGTGCCAGCAGCGCCCGCGACAGCCGCTATGGCTACACCTTC. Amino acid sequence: CASSARDSRYGYTF.

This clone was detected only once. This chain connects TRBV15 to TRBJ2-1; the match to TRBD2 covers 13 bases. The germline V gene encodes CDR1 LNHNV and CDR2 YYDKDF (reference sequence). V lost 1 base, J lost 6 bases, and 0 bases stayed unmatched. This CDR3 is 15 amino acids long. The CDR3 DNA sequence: TGTGCCACCAGCAGAGGGACTAGCGGGGGCAATGAGCAGTTCTTC. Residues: CATSRGTSGGNEQFF. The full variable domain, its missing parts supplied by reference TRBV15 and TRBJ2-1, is DAMVIQNPRYQVTQFGKPVTLSCSQTLNHNVMYWYQQKSSQAPKLLFHYYDKDFNNEADTPDNFQSRRPNTSFCFLDIRSPGLGDTAMYLCATSRGTSGGNEQFFGPGTRLTVL.

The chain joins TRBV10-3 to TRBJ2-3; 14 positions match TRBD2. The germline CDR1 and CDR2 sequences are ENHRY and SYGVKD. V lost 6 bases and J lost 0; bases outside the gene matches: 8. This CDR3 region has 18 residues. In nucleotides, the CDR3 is TGTGCCATCAGAGCCGGGACTAGCGGGGGTGCCAGCACAGATACGCAGTATTTT. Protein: CAIRAGTSGGASTDTQYF.

The CDR3 loop reads CASSLNPNDPYHSNQPQHF. In nucleotides, the CDR3 is TGTGCCAGCAGCTTAAATCCCAACGACCCCTACCATAGCAATCAGCCCCAGCATTTT. The chain couples TRBV7-2 to TRBJ1-5; unclear D gene. Trimming left V 2 bases short and J 0 bases short, with 20 bases between. This CDR3 region has 19 residues. The germline V gene has CDR1 SGHTA and CDR2 FQGNSA.

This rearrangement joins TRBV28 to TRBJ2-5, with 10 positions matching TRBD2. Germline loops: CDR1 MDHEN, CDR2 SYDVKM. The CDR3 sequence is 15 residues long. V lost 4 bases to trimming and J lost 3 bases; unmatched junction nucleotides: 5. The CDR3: CASSCRSGGEETQYF. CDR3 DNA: TGTGCCAGCAGTTGCCGCAGCGGGGGGGAAGAGACCCAGTACTTC.

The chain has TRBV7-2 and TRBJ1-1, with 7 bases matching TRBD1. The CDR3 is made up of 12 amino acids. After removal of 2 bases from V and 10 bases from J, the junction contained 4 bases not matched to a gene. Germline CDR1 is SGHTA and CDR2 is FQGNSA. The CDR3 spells CASSLRTGGAFF. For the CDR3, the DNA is TGTGCCAGCAGCTTAAGGACAGGCGGAGCTTTCTTT.

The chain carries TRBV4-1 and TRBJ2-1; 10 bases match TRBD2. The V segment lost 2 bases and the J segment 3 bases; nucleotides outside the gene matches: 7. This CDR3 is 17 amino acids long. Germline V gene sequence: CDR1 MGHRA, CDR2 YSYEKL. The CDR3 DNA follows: TGCGCCAGCAGCCAACTGAGCGGGGGGGCTTTCTACAATGAGCAGTTCTTC. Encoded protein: CASSQLSGGAFYNEQFF.